This entry is about one TCR beta chain. The length of the CDR3 is 15 residues. CDR1 is MNHEY and CDR2 is SVGAGI in the germline V gene. V gave up 6 bases and J gave up 9 bases; unmatched junction bases: 14. This record belongs to a study of blood T cell repertoires in COVID-19. Study background: PBMCs, B-cell-depleted T cells, or T cells provided the cDNA or gDNA that made up the material.

Clones were sequenced by immunoSEQ multiplex PCR, and TCRdb holds only the in-frame ones, with some missing. The top ten hold about 7.8% of the sample, which has about 160,000 clones, roughly 80% seen once. The chain joins TRBV6-5 to TRBJ1-2, with TRBD1 identical over 9 bases. Material: peripheral blood. This TCR derives from a man aged 55 to 70 with acute or convalescent COVID-19. The CDR3 nucleotides are TGTGCCAGCAGATTTCACCGGGACAGGGATTCAAGCTACACCTTC. Protein product: CASRFHRDRDSSYTF.